These 8 T cell receptor beta chains share one sample of origin, sequenced in a study of identical twins. TCRdb re-called the 5' RACE reads through MiXCR, storing one row per CDR3 protein. The table lists 1.5 million or so distinct CDR3 sequences, under 35% of them singletons. Material for sequencing was cord blood. The receptors derive from a newborn girl in good health.

J is TRBJ2-7 and V is TRBV24-1; 7 nucleotides line up with TRBD2. Looked up from germline, CDR1 is KGHDR and CDR2 is SFDVKD. This CDR3 has 13 amino acids. V lost 5 bases and J lost 8; bases outside the gene matches: 8. Written as DNA, the CDR3 is TGTGCCACCAGTGGCTCCGGGACTAACAAGCAGTACTTC. It specifies CATSGSGTNKQYF.

This clonotype was detected ten times or more. This rearrangement joins TRBV24-1 to TRBJ2-7; D is unclear. Germline loops: CDR1 KGHDR, CDR2 SFDVKD. The CDR3 length is 11 residues. Trimming took off 0 bases at V and 5 bases at J, with 1 base between the two ends. The CDR3 nucleotides read TGTGCCACCAGTGATTTGCACGAGCAGTACTTC. Translation: CATSDLHEQYF.

This clonotype was picked up a small number of times. The chain couples TRBV11-2 to TRBJ2-7; D is uncertain. This CDR3 contains 13 residues. V gave up 4 bases and J gave up 2 bases, with 9 bases separating them. Germline V gene sequence: CDR1 SGHAT, CDR2 FQNNGV. The CDR3 bases are TGTGCCAGCAGCTCAATCCGGGCCTACGAGCAGTACTTC. Translating gives CASSSIRAYEQYF.

The chain couples TRBV2 to TRBJ1-3; TRBD1 is a possible D gene (5 bases). The CDR3 spans 18 residues. In germline, CDR1 is SNHLY, CDR2 FYNNEI. The V end lost 4 bases, the J end lost 2 bases, and 21 bases lay between the germline ends. As DNA, the CDR3 is TGTGCCAGCAGTGGACAGTTCCCATCCACAGCCGCTGGAAACACCATATATTTT. This codes for CASSGQFPSTAAGNTIYF.

This clonotype was observed a few times. The CDR3 nucleotides read TGCGCCAGCAGCCAAGCCGGCCCTAGCAATCAGCCCCAGCATTTT. Translation: CASSQAGPSNQPQHF. The V call is TRBV4-1, the J call TRBJ1-5, with D hard to call. V lost 1 base, J lost 0 bases, and 7 bases lay in between. From germline, CDR1 is MGHRA and CDR2 YSYEKL. The CDR3 is 15 residues long.

The chain combines TRBV20-1 with TRBJ1-6; tentatively, D is TRBD1 (5 bases). Trimming removed 3 bases from V and 5 bases from J, with 11 bases in between. From germline, CDR1 is DFQATT and CDR2 SNEGSKA (reference sequence). CDR3 length: 14 amino acids. The CDR3 loop reads CSASIGTDNSPLHF. CDR3 nucleotides: TGCAGTGCTAGTATAGGGACCGATAATTCACCCCTCCACTTT.

CDR3 in DNA: TGTGCCAGTAGTATCCCCGGACTTCATGGCTACACCTTC. Translation: CASSIPGLHGYTF. V and J are TRBV19 and TRBJ1-2, with D hard to call. Deletions cut 3 bases from V and 6 bases from J, with 11 bases between. The CDR3 is 13 amino acids. The V gene's germline CDR1 is LNHDA and CDR2 SQIVND (reference sequence).

This clonotype was seen more than once but under ten times. The chain links TRBV4-1 to TRBJ2-3; D is possibly TRBD1 or TRBD2 (5 bases each). The CDR3 is made up of 16 amino acids. CDR1 MGHRA and CDR2 YSYEKL come from the germline V gene. V dropped 1 base and J dropped 1 base, with 12 bases sitting between them. The CDR3 DNA sequence: TGCGCCAGCAGCCAAGGGGAACTAGGGGGCACAGATACGCAGTATTTT. It specifies CASSQGELGGTDTQYF.